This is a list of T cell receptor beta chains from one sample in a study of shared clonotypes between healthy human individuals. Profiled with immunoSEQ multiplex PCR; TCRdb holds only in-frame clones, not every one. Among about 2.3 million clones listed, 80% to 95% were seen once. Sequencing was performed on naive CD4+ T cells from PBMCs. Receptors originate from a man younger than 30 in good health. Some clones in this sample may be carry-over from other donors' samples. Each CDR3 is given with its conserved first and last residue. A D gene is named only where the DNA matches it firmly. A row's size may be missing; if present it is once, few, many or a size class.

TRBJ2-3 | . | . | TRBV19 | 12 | TGTGCCAGTAGTAACCCCCCGGATACGCAGTATTTT | CASSNPPDTQYF
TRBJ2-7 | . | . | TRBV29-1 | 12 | TGCAGCGTTGTTAAGACACGCGGAGAGCAGTACTTC | CSVVKTRGEQYF
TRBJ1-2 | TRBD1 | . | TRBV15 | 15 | TGTGCCACCAGCAGAGATTCACAGGGGGTGGATGGCTACACCTTC | CATSRDSQGVDGYTF
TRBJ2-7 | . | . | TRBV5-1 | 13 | TGCGCCAGCAGCCAGGGAACCCAGGACGAGCAGTACTTC | CASSQGTQDEQYF
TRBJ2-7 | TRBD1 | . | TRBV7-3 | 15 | TGTGCCAGCAGCTTAACGGGGACAGGGCTCTACGAGCAGTACTTC | CASSLTGTGLYEQYF
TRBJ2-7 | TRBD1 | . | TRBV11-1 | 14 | TGTGCCAGCAGCCTGCGGACAGGGACCTACGAGCAGTACTTC | CASSLRTGTYEQYF
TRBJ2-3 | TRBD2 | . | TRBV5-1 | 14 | TGCGCCAGCAGCTTGGTAGCGGGAGCAGATACGCAGTATTTT | CASSLVAGADTQYF
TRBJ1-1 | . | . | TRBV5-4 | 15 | TGTGCCAGCAGCTTGGACACAGGGACTAACACTGAAGCTTTCTTT | CASSLDTGTNTEAFF
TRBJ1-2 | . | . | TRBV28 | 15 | TGTGCCAGCAGTTTACCCCTGAGGAGGGCCTCCGGCTACACCTTC | CASSLPLRRASGYTF
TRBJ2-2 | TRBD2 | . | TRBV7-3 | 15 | TGTGCCAGCAGCTCCACTAGCGGGAGGGCCGGGGAGCTGTTTTTT | CASSSTSGRAGELFF
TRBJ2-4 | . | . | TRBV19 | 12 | TGTGCCAGTAGCCCAACAGAAAACATTCAGTACTTC | CASSPTENIQYF
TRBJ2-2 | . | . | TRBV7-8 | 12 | TGTGCCAGCAGCTTCCTCCTCGGGGAGCTGTTTTTT | CASSFLLGELFF
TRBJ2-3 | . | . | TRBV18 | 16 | TGTGCCAGCTCACCAGGGTCTAGCGTCAGCACAGATACGCAGTATTTT | CASSPGSSVSTDTQYF
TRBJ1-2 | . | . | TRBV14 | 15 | TGTGCCAGCAGCCAAGGGGGGGGTCTCCCCTATGGCTACACCTTC | CASSQGGGLPYGYTF
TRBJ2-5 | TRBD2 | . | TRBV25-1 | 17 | TGTGCCAGCAGTGTGGGGACTAGCGGGAGGTGGGCAGAGACCCAGTACTTC | CASSVGTSGRWAETQYF
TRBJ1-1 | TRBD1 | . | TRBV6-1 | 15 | TGTGCCAGCAGTGAAGAGACAGGGAGGAACACTGAAGCTTTCTTT | CASSEETGRNTEAFF
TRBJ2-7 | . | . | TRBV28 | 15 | TGTGCCAGCAGTTTATTGCAGGGGAGCTCCTACGAGCAGTACTTC | CASSLLQGSSYEQYF
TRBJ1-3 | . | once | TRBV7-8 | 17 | TGTGCCAGCAGCTTAGTGGGCTTCTCGAGCTCTGGAAACACCATATATTTT | CASSLVGFSSSGNTIYF
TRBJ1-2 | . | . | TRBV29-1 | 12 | TGCAGCATCTCTAGGGGGGCAAGCGGCTACACCTTC | CSISRGASGYTF
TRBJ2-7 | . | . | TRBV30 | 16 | TGTGCCTGGAGCCCACCGATCCCGGACAGCTCCTACGAGCAGTACTTC | CAWSPPIPDSSYEQYF
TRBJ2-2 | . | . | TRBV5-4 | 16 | TGTGCCAGCAGCGCAGGACAGCCACAGAACACCGGGGAGCTGTTTTTT | CASSAGQPQNTGELFF
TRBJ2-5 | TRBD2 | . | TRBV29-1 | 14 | TGCAGCGTTTCGGATGGCGGGAGCGGTGAGACCCAGTACTTC | CSVSDGGSGETQYF
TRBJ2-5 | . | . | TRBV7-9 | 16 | TGTGCCAGCAGCTTGCGACAAGGGGCGGATCGGGAGACCCAGTACTTC | CASSLRQGADRETQYF
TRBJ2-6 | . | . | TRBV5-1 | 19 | TGCGCCAGCAGCCTCCCCGGCGGAGGGGGCAGCTCTGGGGCCAACGTCCTGACTTTC | CASSLPGGGGSSGANVLTF